Following are 24 T cell receptor beta chains from one sample sequenced in a study of blood T cell repertoires in COVID-19. TCRdb's table, derived via immunoSEQ multiplex PCR, lists solely in-frame clones and lacks some. The profile shows fewer than 65,000 clones, about 88% of them singletons. The sequencing input was peripheral blood. Receptors were obtained from a human donor in a cohort sampled during active COVID-19.

The chain joins TRBV28 to TRBJ2-7; 7 bases are shared with TRBD1. V lost 8 bases, J lost 0 bases, and 10 bases stayed unmatched. Germline V gene sequence: CDR1 MDHEN, CDR2 SYDVKM. CDR3 length: 15 residues. CDR3 region: CASATRDSNSYEQYF. The CDR3 DNA reads as TGTGCCAGCGCAACCAGGGACAGTAACTCCTACGAGCAGTACTTC.

The chain carries TRBV18 and TRBJ2-1; D is possibly TRBD2 (5 bases). V dropped 2 bases and J dropped 8 bases, with 10 bases sitting between them. CDR3 length: 13 residues. CDR1 and CDR2 (germline): KGHSH, LQKENI. CDR3 DNA sequence: TGTGCCAGCTCACCATCCTCGAGGGATGAGCAGTTCTTC. It is translated as CASSPSSRDEQFF.

The chain's CDR3 is CASSVGGVDTGELFF. CDR3 in DNA: TGTGCCAGCAGCGTAGGGGGGGTCGACACCGGGGAGCTGTTTTTT. The chain employs TRBV9 and TRBJ2-2; tentatively, D is TRBD2 (6 bases). Germline V gives CDR1 SGDLS, CDR2 YYNGEE. V was trimmed by 0 bases and J by 3 bases, leaving 9 bases between them. The CDR3 is 15 amino acids.

This clone appeared a few times. The rearrangement joins TRBV2 to TRBJ1-5; weak D call: TRBD1 (6 bases). Between the trimmed V and J ends, which lost 6 bases and 0 bases, there was a span of 15 bases. Looked up from germline, CDR1 is SNHLY and CDR2 is FYNNEI. This CDR3 region has 16 residues. The chain's CDR3 is CASRRMDSSSNQPQHF. The CDR3 bases are TGTGCCAGCAGACGTATGGACAGTTCTAGCAATCAGCCCCAGCATTTT.

This chain connects TRBV28 to TRBJ1-6, with unresolved D. The CDR3 loop spans 14 amino acids. Germline V CDR1 and CDR2: MDHEN, SYDVKM. V gave up 6 bases and J gave up 9 bases, with 15 bases separating them. Written as DNA, the CDR3 is TGTGCCAGCAGGGACGATCCTGCGGGTTCACCCCTCCACTTT. Residues: CASRDDPAGSPLHF. The entire variable domain, with the rest obtained from reference TRBV28 and TRBJ1-6, is as follows: DVKVTQSSRYLVKRTGEKVFLECVQDMDHENMFWYRQDPGLGLRLIYFSYDVKMKEKGDIPEGYSVSREKKERFSLILESASTNQTSMYLCASRDDPAGSPLHFGNGTRLTVT.

CDR3 residues: CASSMTGGTEAFF. The CDR3 DNA sequence: TGTGCCAGTAGTATGACAGGGGGCACTGAAGCTTTCTTT. The rearrangement links TRBV19 to TRBJ1-1; 9 bases are shared with TRBD1. V dropped 3 bases and J dropped 4; count of bases not matched to a gene: 0. Germline CDR1 and CDR2: LNHDA and SQIVND (reference sequence). This CDR3 contains 13 residues.

V is TRBV24-1 and J is TRBJ1-2; 7 positions match TRBD1. Germline loops: CDR1 KGHDR, CDR2 SFDVKD. The CDR3 is 16 amino acids. V was clipped by 5 bases and J by 3 bases; unmatched bases: 11. The CDR3 nucleotides read TGTGCCACCAGTGGAGGGGGCGCGTTGTCTGACTATGGCTACACCTTC. It translates to CATSGGGALSDYGYTF.

This chain connects TRBV28 to TRBJ2-1; 12 bases fit TRBD2. Germline V gives CDR1 MDHEN, CDR2 SYDVKM. The CDR3 sequence is 14 residues long. The V gene end was trimmed by 8 bases and the J gene end by 8 bases; junction bases not matched to a gene: 7. The CDR3 bases are TGTGCCAGCTACAGGGCTAGCGGGAGGGATGAGCAGTTCTTC. Amino acid sequence: CASYRASGRDEQFF.

The rearrangement uses TRBV5-4 and TRBJ2-2; 9 bases match TRBD2. This CDR3 has 15 amino acids. Germline CDR1 and CDR2: SGHNT and YYREEE (reference sequence). After removal of 0 bases from V and 5 bases from J, the junction contained 2 bases not matched to a gene. DNA for the CDR3: TGTGCCAGCAGCTTGGATAGCGGGAGAACCGGGGAGCTGTTTTTT. As protein: CASSLDSGRTGELFF.

The rearrangement links TRBV6-5 to TRBJ1-1, with D perhaps matching TRBD1 (5 bases). Germline CDR1 reads MNHEY; CDR2 reads SVGAGI. The V and J ends lost 11 bases and 5 bases respectively, with 18 bases between them. This CDR3 is 13 amino acids long. Written as DNA, the CDR3 is TGTGCCTCAAAACCTCTGGGGCAAACTGAAGCTTTCTTT. Translating gives CASKPLGQTEAFF.

The gene calls are TRBV28 and TRBJ2-4; a possible D gene is TRBD2 (5 bases). V lost 6 bases to trimming and J lost 8 bases, with 17 bases between them. Germline V gene data show CDR1 as MDHEN and CDR2 as SYDVKM. The CDR3 length is 14 residues. CDR3 residues: CASSELGNRDIQYF. The CDR3 DNA reads TGTGCCAGCAGCGAACTAGGGAATAGGGACATTCAGTACTTC. Together with reference TRBV28 and TRBJ2-4, the CDR3 gives the full variable domain: DVKVTQSSRYLVKRTGEKVFLECVQDMDHENMFWYRQDPGLGLRLIYFSYDVKMKEKGDIPEGYSVSREKKERFSLILESASTNQTSMYLCASSELGNRDIQYFGAGTRLSVL.

The chain employs TRBV18 and TRBJ1-1; D is possibly TRBD1 (6 bases). V lost 6 bases and J 10 bases, leaving 15 bases between the germline ends. Germline V gene lookup returns CDR1 KGHSH and CDR2 LQKENI. The CDR3 contains 12 residues. This CDR3 reads CASSSTGTPAFF. CDR3 DNA: TGTGCCAGCTCTTCCACAGGGACCCCAGCTTTCTTT. Looking up the rest from reference TRBV18 and TRBJ1-1 gives the full variable domain: NAGVMQNPRHLVRRRGQEARLRCSPMKGHSHVYWYRQLPEEGLKFMVYLQKENIIDESGMPKERFSAEFPKEGPSILRIQQVVRGDSAAYFCASSSTGTPAFFGQGTRLTVV.

This chain links TRBV6-2 or TRBV6-3 with TRBJ1-2; TRBD1 matches at 10 bases. The CDR3 runs to 16 residues. The V gene's germline CDR1 is MNHEY and CDR2 SVGEGT. Trimming at V came to 6 bases and at J to 3 bases, leaving 10 bases not matched to a gene. The CDR3 spells CASSPIQGTGDYGYTF. DNA of the CDR3: TGTGCCAGCAGCCCTATACAGGGGACAGGGGACTATGGCTACACCTTC.

The chain employs TRBV7-2 and TRBJ1-1, with D perhaps TRBD1 (5 bases). The CDR3 has 17 residues. Germline CDR1 is SGHTA and CDR2 is FQGNSA. The ends were cut back, 5 bases at V and 0 bases at J, with 19 bases in the middle. CDR3 sequence reads: CASSPILLTDMNTEAFF. CDR3 in DNA: TGTGCCAGCAGCCCGATCCTATTGACAGACATGAACACTGAAGCTTTCTTT.

The count of this clone is one. The gene calls are TRBV6-6 and TRBJ2-6; 7 nucleotides line up with TRBD1. Germline trimming cut 6 bases from V and 2 bases from J; bases unmatched to any gene: 4. Germline CDR1 MNHNY, CDR2 SVGAGI (reference sequence). The CDR3 totals 15 residues. DNA of the CDR3: TGTGCCAGCAGCTACAGGGGCACTGGGGCCAACGTCCTGACTTTC. Translated, it gives CASSYRGTGANVLTF.

The chain uses TRBV28 and TRBJ1-5; D perhaps matches TRBD1 (6 bases). V shed 3 bases and J shed 6 bases, with 15 bases lying between them. Germline CDR1 is MDHEN and CDR2 is SYDVKM. The CDR3 is 15 amino acids. CDR3 sequence reads: CASSLGGARGQPQHF. CDR3 DNA sequence: TGTGCCAGCAGTTTGGGGGGGGCTCGGGGTCAGCCCCAGCATTTT.

The chain links TRBV6-5 to TRBJ2-2; TRBD1 aligns across 9 bases. This CDR3 contains 15 residues. The germline gives CDR1 MNHEY, CDR2 SVGAGI. The V and J ends lost 6 bases and 5 bases, in that order; junction bases with no gene match: 7. The DNA of the CDR3 is TGTGCCAGCAGACGACCGGGACAGGGAACCGGGGAGCTGTTTTTT. Translation gives CASRRPGQGTGELFF.

The chain recombines TRBV18 with TRBJ2-7, with D unresolved. Germline-derived CDR1 and CDR2 are KGHSH and LQKENI. This CDR3 has 15 amino acids. V lost 0 bases and J 0 bases, leaving 9 bases between the germline ends. CDR3 sequence reads: CASSPPVFSSYEQYV. DNA of the CDR3: TGTGCCAGCTCACCACCGGTTTTTAGCTCCTACGAGCAGTACGTC.

V and J are TRBV6-5 and TRBJ2-1; TRBD2 matches at 7 bases. The junction had 6 bases not matched to a gene; V was cut back by 11 bases and J by 5 bases. Germline V gene data show CDR1 as MNHEY and CDR2 as SVGAGI. This CDR3 spans 12 amino acids. The CDR3 DNA follows: TGTGCCGCGGGGGAGGTCCACAATGAGCAGTTCTTC. Translating it yields CAAGEVHNEQFF.

The chain combines TRBV7-6 with TRBJ2-1; 11 nucleotides align to TRBD2. Germline assignment: CDR1 SGHVS and CDR2 FNYEAQ. CDR3 length equals 19 residues. Trimming took 5 bases from V and 0 from J; bases not matched to a gene: 12. CDR3 in amino acids: CASSPSFRLAGSSYNEQFF. The CDR3 nucleotides read TGTGCCAGCAGCCCCTCATTCCGACTAGCGGGAAGCTCCTACAATGAGCAGTTCTTC.

The chain joins TRBV7-9 to TRBJ1-2; the D gene is possibly TRBD1 (6 bases). CDR3 length: 14 residues. Trimming shortened V by 3 bases and J by 7 bases, and 15 bases separated the two germline ends. The germline V gene has CDR1 SEHNR and CDR2 FQNEAQ (reference sequence). CDR3: CASSFQYRESGYTF. In DNA form, the CDR3 reads TGTGCCAGCAGCTTCCAATACAGGGAGAGTGGCTACACCTTC.

CDR3 sequence: CASTTGSSGYNEQFF. DNA for the CDR3: TGTGCCAGTACAACTGGGAGTAGCGGGTACAATGAGCAGTTCTTC. The chain joins TRBV5-4 to TRBJ2-1; TRBD2 aligns across 7 bases. V shed 8 bases, J shed 4 bases, and the junction held 12 bases outside the gene matches. Germline loops: CDR1 SGHNT, CDR2 YYREEE (reference sequence). This CDR3 region has 15 residues.

This sequence joins TRBV7-6 and TRBJ2-4; 12 bases line up with TRBD2. The ends lost 5 bases at V and 2 bases at J; junction bases unmatched: 7. Germline V gene lookup returns CDR1 SGHVS and CDR2 FNYEAQ. The CDR3 sequence is 17 residues long. As DNA, the CDR3 is TGTGCCAGCAGCGCCCGACTAGCGGGAGAATCCAAAAACATTCAGTACTTC. Its protein is CASSARLAGESKNIQYF.

This rearrangement joins TRBV10-3 to TRBJ1-4, with TRBD1 matching over 7 bases. CDR1 ENHRY and CDR2 SYGVKD come from the germline V gene. The ends lost 3 bases at V and 2 bases at J; junction bases unmatched: 9. The CDR3 covers 17 residues. The chain's CDR3 is CAISERRDRETNEKLFF. The DNA for the CDR3 is TGTGCCATCAGTGAAAGAAGAGACAGGGAGACTAATGAAAAACTGTTTTTT.